A single sample is the source of the 13 T cell receptor beta chains below, sequenced in a study of cytomegalovirus exposure and HLA in healthy donors. The protocol was immunoSEQ multiplex PCR, while the TCRdb copy is restricted to in-frame clones and leaves out a portion. The sample has a few hundred thousand clones; approximately 83% are singletons. Source material: PBMCs. The receptors derive from a woman between 18 and 30 years old in good health and CMV-seronegative.

The chain employs TRBV5-6 and TRBJ1-2, with TRBD1 as a possible D gene (6 bases). With 0 bases removed from V and 1 base from J, the gap between germline ends came to 16 bases. CDR3 length equals 17 residues. CDR1 and CDR2 (germline): SGHDT, YYEEEE. The CDR3 sequence: CASSLASWQGINYGYTF. As DNA, the CDR3 is TGTGCCAGCAGCTTGGCCTCTTGGCAGGGGATTAACTATGGCTACACCTTC.

The chain carries TRBV4-3 and TRBJ1-4; 11 nucleotides align to TRBD1. Unmatched junction bases numbered 6, after V lost 1 base and J lost 5 bases. Per germline, CDR1 LGHNA and CDR2 YSLEER. This CDR3 spans 17 amino acids. The CDR3 loop reads CASSQGTGGTFNEKLFF. The CDR3 DNA follows: TGCGCCAGCAGCCAAGGGACAGGGGGCACCTTCAATGAAAAACTGTTTTTT.

This clone was seen once. J is TRBJ1-1 and V is TRBV9; the D gene is possibly TRBD1 (5 bases). The length of the CDR3 is 17 residues. Germline V gives CDR1 SGDLS, CDR2 YYNGEE. V gave up 4 bases and J gave up 0 bases, with 19 bases separating them. Here the CDR3 reads CASSPRRGSGMNTEAFF. The CDR3 region has the DNA TGTGCCAGCAGCCCTCGGAGGGGATCAGGGATGAACACTGAAGCTTTCTTT.

The chain employs TRBV6-1 and TRBJ2-1; possibly TRBD1 for D (5 bases). Germline CDR1 is MNHNS and CDR2 is SASEGT. V was pared by 11 bases and J by 7 bases, with 15 bases between. The CDR3 totals 12 residues. The CDR3 nucleotides read TGTGCCGGGGCGGACCCCAGGAATGAGCAGTTCTTC. Encoded protein: CAGADPRNEQFF.

V gene TRBV9 combines with J gene TRBJ2-3; 13 bases align to TRBD2. V lost 2 bases and J lost 2; bases outside the gene matches: 8. The CDR3 totals 18 residues. Germline V gives CDR1 SGDLS, CDR2 YYNGEE. CDR3 in amino acids: CASSVVGLAGVTTDTQYF. The CDR3 nucleotides are TGTGCCAGCAGCGTCGTAGGACTAGCGGGGGTAACCACAGATACGCAGTATTTT. The full variable domain, its missing parts supplied by reference TRBV9 and TRBJ2-3, is DSGVTQTPKHLITATGQRVTLRCSPRSGDLSVYWYQQSLDQGLQFLIQYYNGEERAKGNILERFSAQQFPDLHSELNLSSLELGDSALYFCASSVVGLAGVTTDTQYFGPGTRLTVL.

The chain joins TRBV7-3 to TRBJ2-5; maybe TRBD1 (6 bases). This CDR3 region has 18 residues. The V gene lost 4 bases and the J gene lost 4 bases, with 25 bases spanning the gap. Germline V gene sequence: CDR1 SGHTA, CDR2 FQGTGA. The DNA of the CDR3 is TGTGCCAGCAGCTCAATGACCTCCGGCAGGGGATCTGGAGAGACCCAGTACTTC. Translation gives CASSSMTSGRGSGETQYF.

The chain recombines TRBV18 with TRBJ1-2; possibly TRBD1 for D (5 bases). The CDR3 runs to 14 residues. Germline V gene lookup returns CDR1 KGHSH and CDR2 LQKENI. The V gene lost 8 bases and the J gene lost 3 bases, with 16 bases spanning the gap. The CDR3 coding sequence is TGTGCCAGCCTGGGGCGTGTGGATCACTATGGCTACACCTTC. This gives the protein CASLGRVDHYGYTF.

J is TRBJ2-7 and V is TRBV7-9; D uncertain. CDR3 length: 12 amino acids. The V end lost 2 bases, the J end lost 3 bases, and 5 bases lay between the germline ends. In germline, CDR1 is SEHNR, CDR2 FQNEAQ (reference sequence). Here the CDR3 reads CASSLTSYEQYF. The CDR3 DNA sequence: TGTGCCAGCAGCTTAACCAGCTACGAGCAGTACTTC.

The rearrangement joins TRBV28 to TRBJ2-3; TRBD2 matches at 16 bases. With 4 bases clipped from V and 5 bases from J, the junction kept 6 bases outside the gene matches. The CDR3 is 17 amino acids. Germline CDR1 is MDHEN and CDR2 is SYDVKM. This CDR3 reads CASSSGLAGGQGDTQYF. In DNA, the CDR3 is TGTGCCAGCAGTTCGGGACTAGCGGGAGGGCAGGGAGATACGCAGTATTTT.

The DNA of the CDR3 is TGTGCCAGCAGTTTATGGCCCGACAGGGTAACGGAGGAATATAATTCACCCCTCCACTTT. Residues: CASSLWPDRVTEEYNSPLHF. The chain joins TRBV27 to TRBJ1-6, with 7 bases matching TRBD1. Per germline, CDR1 MNHEY and CDR2 SMNVEV (reference sequence). Trimming cost V 1 base and J 4 bases; bases outside gene matches: 16. This CDR3 region has 20 residues.

The V and J genes are TRBV15 and TRBJ1-2; 7 bases align to TRBD1. J was trimmed by 4 bases and V by 2 bases; bases with no gene match: 7. The CDR3 spans 15 residues. In germline, CDR1 is LNHNV, CDR2 YYDKDF (reference sequence). For the CDR3, the DNA is TGTGCCACCAGCAGAAATTCTGAGGGGGCCTATGGCTACACCTTC. This translates into CATSRNSEGAYGYTF.

The chain is built from TRBV27 and TRBJ1-5; no clear D. Per germline, CDR1 MNHEY and CDR2 SMNVEV (reference sequence). The ends were cut back, 6 bases at V and 4 bases at J, with 13 bases in the middle. CDR3 length: 14 residues. The CDR3: CASRSGRGNQPQHF. The CDR3 DNA is TGTGCCAGCAGGTCCGGACGGGGAAATCAGCCCCAGCATTTT.

The chain is built from TRBV5-6 and TRBJ2-1; 9 bases map to TRBD1. The CDR3 loop spans 15 amino acids. The J segment lost 6 bases and the V segment lost 3 bases, leaving 7 bases of the junction unmatched. The germline gives CDR1 SGHDT, CDR2 YYEEEE. The CDR3 DNA reads as TGTGCCAGCAGCTCGGACAGGGGACCGCGCAATGAGCAGTTCTTC. It is translated as CASSSDRGPRNEQFF. The full variable domain, its missing parts supplied by reference TRBV5-6 and TRBJ2-1, is DAGVTQSPTHLIKTRGQQVTLRCSPKSGHDTVSWYQQALGQGPQFIFQYYEEEERQRGNFPDRFSGHQFPNYSSELNVNALLLGDSALYLCASSSDRGPRNEQFFGPGTRLTVL.